Sequencing of this T cell receptor beta chain was carried out in a study of regulatory T cells in long-lasting Graves disease. Across the whole study: Patients with new Graves' disease had used antithyroid drugs below 3 months.

The CDR3 covers 14 residues. Germline V gives CDR1 MDHEN, CDR2 SYDVKM. Losses at the gene ends were 2 bases for V and 8 bases for J; bases not matched to a gene: 6. Noted time point: newly diagnosed GD, antithyroid drugs for less than 3 months. RNA isolated from PBMCs was used to make the TCR library. With iRepertoire HTBI primers and Arm-PCR of CDR3 regions, TCR beta libraries were built. TCRdb itself ran the multiplex PCR reads through MiXCR, one entry per CDR3 protein. The sample has 400,000 to 500,000 distinct CDR3 sequences, 16% seen once. Many counts were recorded for this clonotype. No antigen is known for it. Study-wide results and caveats: There was favoring of TRBV28, TRBJ1-2 and TRBJ2-5 in persistent disease.

In addition, the sample was reused for a study of T cells in Graves' hyperthyroidism and ophthalmopathy. That source reports: Patients aged 18 to 65 had newly diagnosed hyperthyroidism lasting under 2 months. HTBI primers were used for first-round RT-PCR of the TCR CDR3.

The source is a woman younger than 35 with Graves disease. The sequencing used peripheral blood mononuclear cells (PBMCs), collected at new diagnosis, from a patient treated with antithyroid drugs. The chain combines TRBV28 with TRBJ2-1, with 7 bases lining up with TRBD1. The CDR3 region is CASSLEGQRHEQFF. As DNA, the CDR3 is TGTGCCAGCAGTTTAGAGGGACAGCGACATGAGCAGTTCTTC.